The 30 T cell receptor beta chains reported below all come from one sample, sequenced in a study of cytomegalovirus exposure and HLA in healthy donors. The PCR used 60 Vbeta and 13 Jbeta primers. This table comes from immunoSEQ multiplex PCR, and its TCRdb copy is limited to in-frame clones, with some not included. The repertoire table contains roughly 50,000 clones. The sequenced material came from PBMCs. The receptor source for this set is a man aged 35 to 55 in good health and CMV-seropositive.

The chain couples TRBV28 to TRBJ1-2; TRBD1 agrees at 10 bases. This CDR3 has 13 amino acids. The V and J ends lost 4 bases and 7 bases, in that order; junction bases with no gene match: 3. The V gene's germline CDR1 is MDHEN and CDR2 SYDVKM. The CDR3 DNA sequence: TGTGCCAGCAGTTCGGGACAGGGGAGTGGCTACACCTTC. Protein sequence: CASSSGQGSGYTF.

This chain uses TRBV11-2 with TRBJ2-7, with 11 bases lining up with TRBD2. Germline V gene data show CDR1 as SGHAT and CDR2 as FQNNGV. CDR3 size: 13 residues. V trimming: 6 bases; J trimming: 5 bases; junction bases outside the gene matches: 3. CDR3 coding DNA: TGTGCCAGCAGGTTTAGCGGGAGGGACGAGCAGTACTTC. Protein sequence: CASRFSGRDEQYF.

The CDR3: CASSLEITGGTDTQYF. Here the CDR3 DNA reads TGTGCCAGCAGCTTAGAAATTACAGGGGGAACAGATACGCAGTATTTT. The chain carries TRBV11-1 and TRBJ2-3, with 8 bases aligning to TRBD1. The CDR3 consists of 16 residues. With 1 base clipped from V and 3 bases from J, the junction kept 6 bases outside the gene matches. Germline V lookup: CDR1 SGHAT, CDR2 FQDESV (reference sequence).

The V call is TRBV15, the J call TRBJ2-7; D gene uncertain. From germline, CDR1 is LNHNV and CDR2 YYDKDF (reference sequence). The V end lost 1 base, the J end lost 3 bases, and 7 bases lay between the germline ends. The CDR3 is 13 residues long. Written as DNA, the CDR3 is TGTGCCACCAGCAGAGGGCAAAACTACGAGCAGTACTTC. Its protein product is CATSRGQNYEQYF.

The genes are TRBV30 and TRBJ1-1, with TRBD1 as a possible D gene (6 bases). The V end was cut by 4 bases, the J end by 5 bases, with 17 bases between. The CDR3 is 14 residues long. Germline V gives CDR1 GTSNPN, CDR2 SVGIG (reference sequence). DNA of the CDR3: TGTGCCTGGAATAGGGGGGGCTTTTGGACTGAAGCTTTCTTT. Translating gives CAWNRGGFWTEAFF.

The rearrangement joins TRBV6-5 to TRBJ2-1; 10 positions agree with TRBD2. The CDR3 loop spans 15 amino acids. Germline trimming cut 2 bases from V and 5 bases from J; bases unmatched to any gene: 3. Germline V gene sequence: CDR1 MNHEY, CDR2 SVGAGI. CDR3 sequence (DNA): TGTGCCAGCAGTTACGTGCTAGCGGGGGACAATGAGCAGTTCTTC. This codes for CASSYVLAGDNEQFF.

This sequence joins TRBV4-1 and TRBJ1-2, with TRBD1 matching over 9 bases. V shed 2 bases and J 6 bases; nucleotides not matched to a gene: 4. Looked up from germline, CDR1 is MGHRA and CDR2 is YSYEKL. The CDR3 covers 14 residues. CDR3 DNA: TGCGCCAGCAGCCAACCGGGACAGGGAGATGGCTACACCTTC. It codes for CASSQPGQGDGYTF.

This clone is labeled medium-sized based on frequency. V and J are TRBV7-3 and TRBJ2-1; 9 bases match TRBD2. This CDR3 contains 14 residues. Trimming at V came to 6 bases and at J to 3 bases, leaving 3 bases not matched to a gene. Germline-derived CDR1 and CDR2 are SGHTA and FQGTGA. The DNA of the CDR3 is TGTGCCAGCAGTCGCGGGAGGGTCTACAATGAGCAGTTCTTC. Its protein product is CASSRGRVYNEQFF.

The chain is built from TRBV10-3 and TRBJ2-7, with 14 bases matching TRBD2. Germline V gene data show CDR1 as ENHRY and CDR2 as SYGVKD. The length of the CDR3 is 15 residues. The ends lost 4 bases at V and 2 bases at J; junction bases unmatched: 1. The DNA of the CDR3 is TGTGCCATCAGTGTGACTAGCGGGAGGGCCTACGAGCAGTACTTC. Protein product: CAISVTSGRAYEQYF.

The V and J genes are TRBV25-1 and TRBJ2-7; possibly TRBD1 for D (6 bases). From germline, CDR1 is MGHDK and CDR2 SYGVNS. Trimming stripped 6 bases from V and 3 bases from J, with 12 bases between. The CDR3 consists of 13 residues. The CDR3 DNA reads TGTGCCAGCAGCCCAGGGGACGGCTACGAGCAGTACTTC. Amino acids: CASSPGDGYEQYF.

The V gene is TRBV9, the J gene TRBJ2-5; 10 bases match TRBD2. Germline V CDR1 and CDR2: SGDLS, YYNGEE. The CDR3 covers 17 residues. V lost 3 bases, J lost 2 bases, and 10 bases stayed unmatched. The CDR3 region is CASSEPSGGGPQETQYF. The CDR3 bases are TGTGCCAGCAGCGAGCCTAGCGGGGGAGGGCCACAAGAGACCCAGTACTTC.

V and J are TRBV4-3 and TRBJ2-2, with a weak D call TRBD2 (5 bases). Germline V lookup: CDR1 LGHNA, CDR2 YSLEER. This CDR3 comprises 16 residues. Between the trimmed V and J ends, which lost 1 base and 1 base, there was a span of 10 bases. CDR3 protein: CASSQGPAVNTGELFF. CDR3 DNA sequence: TGCGCCAGCAGCCAAGGGCCAGCGGTGAACACCGGGGAGCTGTTTTTT.

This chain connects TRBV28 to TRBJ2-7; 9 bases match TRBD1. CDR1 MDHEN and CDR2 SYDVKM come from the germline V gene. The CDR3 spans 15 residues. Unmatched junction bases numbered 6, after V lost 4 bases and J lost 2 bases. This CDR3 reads CASSYPGQGTYEQYF. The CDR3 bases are TGTGCCAGCAGTTACCCTGGACAGGGGACCTACGAGCAGTACTTC.

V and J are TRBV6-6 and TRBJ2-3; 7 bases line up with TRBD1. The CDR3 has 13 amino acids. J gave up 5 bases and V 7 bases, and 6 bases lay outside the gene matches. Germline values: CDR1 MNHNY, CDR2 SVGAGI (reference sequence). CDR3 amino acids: CASTRDSRDTQYF. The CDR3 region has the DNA TGTGCCAGCACCCGGGACAGTAGAGATACGCAGTATTTT.

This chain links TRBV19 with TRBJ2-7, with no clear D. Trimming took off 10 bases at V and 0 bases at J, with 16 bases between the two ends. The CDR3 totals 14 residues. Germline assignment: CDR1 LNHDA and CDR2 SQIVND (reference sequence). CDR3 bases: TGTGCCACCAGGCCCTTCTTAATCTCCTACGAGCAGTACTTC. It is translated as CATRPFLISYEQYF.

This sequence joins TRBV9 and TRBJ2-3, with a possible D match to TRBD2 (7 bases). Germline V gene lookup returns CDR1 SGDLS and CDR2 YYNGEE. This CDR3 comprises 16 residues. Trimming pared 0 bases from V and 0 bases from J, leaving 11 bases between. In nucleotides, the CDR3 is TGTGCCAGCAGCGTAGAAGGCGGGGGCAGCACAGATACGCAGTATTTT. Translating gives CASSVEGGGSTDTQYF.

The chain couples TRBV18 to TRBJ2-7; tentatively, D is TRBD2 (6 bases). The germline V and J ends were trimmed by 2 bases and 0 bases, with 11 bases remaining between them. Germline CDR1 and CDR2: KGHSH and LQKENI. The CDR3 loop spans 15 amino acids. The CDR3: CASSPTTGVSYEQYF. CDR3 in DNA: TGTGCCAGCTCACCAACCACGGGAGTCTCCTACGAGCAGTACTTC.

DNA of the CDR3: TGTGCCCGGGACAGGGGGTACGGCTACACCTTC. Its protein product is CARDRGYGYTF. The J gene is TRBJ1-2, the V gene TRBV30; 11 bases are shared with TRBD1. The CDR3 covers 11 residues. CDR1 is GTSNPN, CDR2 SVGIG, per germline (reference sequence). The V segment lost 8 bases and the J segment 8 bases; nucleotides outside the gene matches: 4.

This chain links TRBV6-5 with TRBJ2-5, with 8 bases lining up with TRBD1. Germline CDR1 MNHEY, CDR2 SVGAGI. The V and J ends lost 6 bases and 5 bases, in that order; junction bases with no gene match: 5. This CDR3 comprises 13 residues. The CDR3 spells CASSPDRAETQYF. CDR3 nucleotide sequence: TGTGCCAGCAGCCCGGACAGGGCCGAGACCCAGTACTTC.

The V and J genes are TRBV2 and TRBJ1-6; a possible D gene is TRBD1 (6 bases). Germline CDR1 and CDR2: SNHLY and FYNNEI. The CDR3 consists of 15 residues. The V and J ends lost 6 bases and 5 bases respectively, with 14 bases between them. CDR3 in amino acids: CASRTGTSHNSPLHF. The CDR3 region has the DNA TGTGCCAGCAGGACCGGGACATCCCATAATTCACCCCTCCACTTT. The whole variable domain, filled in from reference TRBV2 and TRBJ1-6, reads EPEVTQTPSHQVTQMGQEVILRCVPISNHLYFYWYRQILGQKVEFLVSFYNNEISEKSEIFDDQFSVERPDGSNFTLKIRSTKLEDSAMYFCASRTGTSHNSPLHFGNGTRLTVT.

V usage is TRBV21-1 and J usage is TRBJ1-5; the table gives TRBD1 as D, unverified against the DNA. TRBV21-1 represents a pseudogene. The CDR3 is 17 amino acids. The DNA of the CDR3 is TGTGCCAGCAGCAACCAAGGACAGAACCCCATTAATCAGCCCCAGCATTTT. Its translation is CASSNQGQNPINQPQHF.

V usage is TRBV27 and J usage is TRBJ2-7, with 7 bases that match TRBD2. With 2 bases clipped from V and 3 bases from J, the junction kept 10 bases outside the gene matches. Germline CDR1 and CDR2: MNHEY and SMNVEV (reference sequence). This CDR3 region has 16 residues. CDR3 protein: CASSLRGAGSVYEQYF. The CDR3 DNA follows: TGTGCCAGCAGTTTAAGGGGAGCGGGGAGTGTCTACGAGCAGTACTTC.

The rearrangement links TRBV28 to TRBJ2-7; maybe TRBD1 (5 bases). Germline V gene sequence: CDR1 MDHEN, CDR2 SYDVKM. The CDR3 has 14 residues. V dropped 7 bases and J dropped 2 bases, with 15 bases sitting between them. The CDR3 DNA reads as TGTGCCAGCACATGGCAGGGAATGCCCTACGAGCAGTACTTC. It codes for CASTWQGMPYEQYF.

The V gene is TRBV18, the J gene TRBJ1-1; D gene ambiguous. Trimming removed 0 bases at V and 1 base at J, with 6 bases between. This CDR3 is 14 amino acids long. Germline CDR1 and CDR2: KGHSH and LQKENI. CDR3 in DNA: TGTGCCAGCTCACCACCACCGGGGAACACTGAAGCTTTCTTT. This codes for CASSPPPGNTEAFF.

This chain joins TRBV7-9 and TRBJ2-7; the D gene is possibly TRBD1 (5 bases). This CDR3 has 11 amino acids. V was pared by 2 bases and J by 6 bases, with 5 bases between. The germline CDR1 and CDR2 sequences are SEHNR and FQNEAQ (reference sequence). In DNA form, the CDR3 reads TGTGCCAGCAGCTTAAGGGGCGAGCAGTACTTC. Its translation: CASSLRGEQYF.

The DNA for the CDR3 is TGCAGTGCTAGCCTACTAGGACCCCAGCATTTT. It translates to CSASLLGPQHF. V gene TRBV20-1 combines with J gene TRBJ1-5; the D is unclear. The CDR3 totals 11 residues. V lost 3 bases, J lost 10 bases, and 10 bases lay in between. Per germline, CDR1 DFQATT and CDR2 SNEGSKA (reference sequence).

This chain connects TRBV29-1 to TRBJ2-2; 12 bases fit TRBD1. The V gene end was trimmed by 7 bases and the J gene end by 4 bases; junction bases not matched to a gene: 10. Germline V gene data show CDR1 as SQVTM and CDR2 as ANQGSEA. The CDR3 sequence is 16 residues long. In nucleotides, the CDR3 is TGCAGCGGGGGACAGGGGGCAGGGAGTGTCACCGGGGAGCTGTTTTTT. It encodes CSGGQGAGSVTGELFF.

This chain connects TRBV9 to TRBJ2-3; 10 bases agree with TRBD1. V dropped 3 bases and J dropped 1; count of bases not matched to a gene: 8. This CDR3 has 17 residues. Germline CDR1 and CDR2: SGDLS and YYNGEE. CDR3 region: CASSATGTGVGTDTQYF. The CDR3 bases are TGTGCCAGCAGCGCGACCGGGACAGGGGTAGGCACAGATACGCAGTATTTT.

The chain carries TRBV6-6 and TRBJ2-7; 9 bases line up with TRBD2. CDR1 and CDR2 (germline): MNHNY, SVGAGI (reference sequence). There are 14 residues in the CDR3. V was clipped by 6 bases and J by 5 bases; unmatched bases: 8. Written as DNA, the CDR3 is TGTGCCAGCAGACCCGGGACTAGCATCCACGAGCAGTACTTC. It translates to CASRPGTSIHEQYF.

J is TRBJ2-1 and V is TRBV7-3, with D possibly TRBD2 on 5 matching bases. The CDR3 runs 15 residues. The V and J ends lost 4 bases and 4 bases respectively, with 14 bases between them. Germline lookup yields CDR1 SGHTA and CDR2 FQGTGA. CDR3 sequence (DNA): TGTGCCAGCAGCTCCGGACTTCTTCTTTACAATGAGCAGTTCTTC. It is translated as CASSSGLLLYNEQFF.